The next 28 T cell receptor beta chains were all read from a single sample in a study of OX40 agonist ivuxolimab in advanced cancers. Profiled with immunoSEQ multiplex PCR; TCRdb holds only in-frame clones, not every one. The sample comprises roughly 62,000 clones, 84% of which are singletons, and approximately 4.4% rests with the top ten. Sequencing was performed on CD4+ or CD8+ T cells sorted from blood, taken in a trial of the OX40 agonist ivuxolimab. The receptors shown here come from an adult with an advanced solid tumor such as melanoma, head and neck, liver or kidney cancer.

The CDR3 sequence is CATSSGWTGTGGEETQYF. Here the CDR3 DNA reads TGTGCCACCAGCAGCGGGTGGACCGGGACAGGGGGCGAAGAGACCCAGTACTTC. The chain couples TRBV15 to TRBJ2-5; 12 bases match TRBD1. The CDR3 has 18 residues. CDR1 and CDR2 from the germline V gene are LNHNV and YYDKDF (reference sequence). The ends lost 3 bases at V and 3 bases at J; junction bases unmatched: 11.

This chain uses TRBV7-9 with TRBJ2-1; 8 bases map to TRBD1. V lost 5 bases, J lost 3 bases, and 15 bases stayed unmatched. The germline gives CDR1 SEHNR, CDR2 FQNEAQ (reference sequence). The CDR3 sequence is 18 residues long. This chain's CDR3 is CASSRSWSGTGRYNEQFF. In DNA form, the CDR3 reads TGTGCCAGCAGCCGTAGTTGGTCCGGGACAGGTCGCTACAATGAGCAGTTCTTC.

V usage is TRBV5-8 and J usage is TRBJ2-5; 9 nucleotides line up with TRBD1. Germline lookup yields CDR1 SGHTS and CDR2 YDEGEE. J was trimmed by 5 bases and V by 4 bases; bases with no gene match: 6. The CDR3 runs 14 residues. CDR3 region: CASSPGQGYETQYF. Here the CDR3 DNA reads TGTGCCAGCAGCCCCGGACAGGGGTATGAGACCCAGTACTTC.

The genes are TRBV5-1 and TRBJ1-5; D is ambiguous. Trimming left V 0 bases short and J 6 bases short, with 13 bases between. Germline assignment: CDR1 SGHRS and CDR2 YFSETQ. The CDR3 has 15 residues. The CDR3 DNA sequence: TGCGCCAGCAGCTTGGAAGGCCCTGCGGCTCAGCCCCAGCATTTT. Its translation is CASSLEGPAAQPQHF.

This chain uses TRBV28 with TRBJ1-4; D is possibly TRBD1 (5 bases). V was shortened by 4 bases and J by 6 bases, with 12 bases between the two germline ends. Germline CDR1 is MDHEN and CDR2 is SYDVKM. The CDR3 runs to 14 residues. CDR3 region: CASSYRGSDEKLFF. CDR3 bases: TGTGCCAGCAGTTATAGGGGTTCCGATGAAAAACTGTTTTTT. Filled out from reference TRBV28 and TRBJ1-4, the complete variable domain reads DVKVTQSSRYLVKRTGEKVFLECVQDMDHENMFWYRQDPGLGLRLIYFSYDVKMKEKGDIPEGYSVSREKKERFSLILESASTNQTSMYLCASSYRGSDEKLFFGSGTQLSVL.

Regarding this clone: This sample also contains other DNA sequences that code for the same CDR3. V and J are TRBV9 and TRBJ1-1; D is unresolved. Germline assignment: CDR1 SGDLS and CDR2 YYNGEE. The CDR3 spans 13 residues. V lost 0 bases and J 4 bases, leaving 7 bases between the germline ends. The CDR3 region has the DNA TGTGCCAGCAGCGTAGGGTCGGGCACTGAAGCTTTCTTT. It encodes CASSVGSGTEAFF.

V gene TRBV5-1 combines with J gene TRBJ2-1; 9 nucleotides match TRBD2. Germline V CDR1 and CDR2: SGHRS, YFSETQ. The CDR3 loop spans 17 amino acids. With V trimmed by 0 bases and J by 7 bases, 11 bases remained unmatched. DNA of the CDR3: TGCGCCAGCAGCTTGGCCGCGACTAGCGGTCCGAGGAATGAGCAGTTCTTC. Translation gives CASSLAATSGPRNEQFF.

This clone was counted between two and nine times. The gene calls are TRBV9 and TRBJ2-2, with no clear D. V gave up 2 bases and J gave up 6 bases, with 11 bases separating them. The V gene's germline CDR1 is SGDLS and CDR2 YYNGEE. CDR3 size: 14 residues. As DNA, the CDR3 is TGTGCCAGCAGCGTCGCTCGGGTACCCGGGGAGCTGTTTTTT. Amino acids: CASSVARVPGELFF.

V gene TRBV5-4 combines with J gene TRBJ2-7, with 7 bases aligning to TRBD2. CDR1 is SGHNT and CDR2 is YYREEE in the germline V gene (reference sequence). V lost 2 bases, J lost 11 bases, and 4 bases stayed unmatched. The CDR3 runs to 11 residues. Here the CDR3 DNA reads TGTGCCAGCAGCTTCTCAGGGAGGGAGTACTTC. Protein sequence: CASSFSGREYF. Looking up the rest from reference TRBV5-4 and TRBJ2-7 gives the full variable domain: ETGVTQSPTHLIKTRGQQVTLRCSSQSGHNTVSWYQQALGQGPQFIFQYYREEENGRGNFPPRFSGLQFPNYSSELNVNALELDDSALYLCASSFSGREYFGPGTRLTVT.

The chain carries TRBV19 and TRBJ2-7; no clear D. Germline CDR1 and CDR2: LNHDA and SQIVND (reference sequence). V was cut by 5 bases and J by 3 bases, with 11 bases left in between. The CDR3 is 13 residues long. The CDR3, as DNA: TGTGCCAGTAGTGGTCACTATAGCTACGAGCAGTACTTC. Amino acid sequence: CASSGHYSYEQYF.

The sample holds one count of this clone. The rearrangement joins TRBV27 to TRBJ2-1; D is perhaps TRBD2 (5 bases). The CDR3 is 13 amino acids. Germline V lookup: CDR1 MNHEY, CDR2 SMNVEV (reference sequence). Trimming stripped 6 bases from V and 2 bases from J, with 8 bases between. The CDR3 loop is CASSSGAYNEQFF. Written as DNA, the CDR3 is TGTGCCAGCAGCAGCGGCGCCTACAATGAGCAGTTCTTC.

The chain employs TRBV5-1 and TRBJ2-2; TRBD1 matches at 10 bases. Looked up from germline, CDR1 is SGHRS and CDR2 is YFSETQ. This CDR3 region has 16 residues. The J segment lost 4 bases and the V segment lost 0 bases, leaving 3 bases of the junction unmatched. CDR3 in DNA: TGCGCCAGCAGCTTGGGACAGGGGGCAAGCACCGGGGAGCTGTTTTTT. Its translation is CASSLGQGASTGELFF.

V usage is TRBV11-2 and J usage is TRBJ2-7; 11 positions match TRBD2. This CDR3 has 15 residues. V shed 0 bases and J 4 bases; nucleotides not matched to a gene: 2. The germline CDR1 and CDR2 sequences are SGHAT and FQNNGV. The CDR3 DNA is TGTGCCAGCAGCTTAGAACTAGCGGGAGAATACGAGCAGTACTTC. Protein sequence: CASSLELAGEYEQYF.

In regard to this clone: The sample carries other DNA sequences with the same CDR3. V usage is TRBV5-1 and J usage is TRBJ1-2; tentatively, D is TRBD1 (5 bases). Germline lookup yields CDR1 SGHRS and CDR2 YFSETQ. This CDR3 is 14 amino acids long. Trimming removed 4 bases at V and 4 bases at J, with 14 bases between. CDR3 sequence reads: CASSLGQPSYGYTF. CDR3 in DNA: TGCGCCAGCAGCCTCGGACAACCAAGCTATGGCTACACCTTC.

The CDR3 here is CASNPGQGHNEQFF. DNA of the CDR3: TGTGCCAGTAACCCCGGACAGGGCCACAATGAGCAGTTCTTC. This chain joins TRBV19 and TRBJ2-1; TRBD1 aligns across 8 bases. This CDR3 spans 14 amino acids. Unmatched junction bases numbered 7, after V lost 7 bases and J lost 5 bases. The germline V gene has CDR1 LNHDA and CDR2 SQIVND (reference sequence). The complete variable domain, with remaining parts taken from reference TRBV19 and TRBJ2-1, reads DGGITQSPKYLFRKEGQNVTLSCEQNLNHDAMYWYRQDPGQGLRLIYYSQIVNDFQKGDIAEGYSVSREKKESFPLTVTSAQKNPTAFYLCASNPGQGHNEQFFGPGTRLTVL.

This chain links TRBV18 with TRBJ1-1; no firm D call. Trimming cost V 0 bases and J 1 base, with 9 bases left between them. Germline CDR1 and CDR2: KGHSH and LQKENI. This CDR3 is 15 amino acids long. CDR3 amino acids: CASSPPAGRNTEAFF. In DNA form, the CDR3 reads TGTGCCAGCTCACCACCGGCCGGAAGGAACACTGAAGCTTTCTTT.

This clone was recorded once. The chain combines TRBV5-4 with TRBJ1-4, with 7 bases fitting TRBD1. The V gene end was trimmed by 3 bases and the J gene end by 2 bases; junction bases not matched to a gene: 7. Germline V CDR1 and CDR2: SGHNT, YYREEE (reference sequence). This CDR3 region has 16 residues. The CDR3 DNA follows: TGTGCCAGCAGCTCTACAGGGGACGCTACTAATGAAAAACTGTTTTTT. Residues: CASSSTGDATNEKLFF.

The chain links TRBV30 to TRBJ2-7; 10 positions agree with TRBD1. Trimming cost V 1 base and J 3 bases; bases outside gene matches: 6. Per the germline V gene, CDR1 is GTSNPN and CDR2 is SVGIG (reference sequence). CDR3 length equals 15 residues. The CDR3 spells CAWSAGQGGLYEQYF. The CDR3 DNA follows: TGTGCCTGGAGTGCCGGACAGGGGGGCCTCTACGAGCAGTACTTC.

As DNA, the CDR3 is TGTGCCAGCAGTTTAGAGGGATTGAGTGGCTACACCTTC. It yields the protein CASSLEGLSGYTF. The gene calls are TRBV27 and TRBJ1-2; no firm D call. The CDR3 totals 13 residues. CDR1 and CDR2 from the germline V gene are MNHEY and SMNVEV (reference sequence). V lost 2 bases and J lost 7, with 11 bases in between.

Only a few counts were recorded for this clone. This chain joins TRBV5-1 and TRBJ2-2, with TRBD1 identical over 8 bases. V was clipped by 3 bases and J by 1 base; unmatched bases: 2. This CDR3 has 15 residues. Germline values: CDR1 SGHRS, CDR2 YFSETQ. CDR3 protein: CASSYGTGNTGELFF. In nucleotides, the CDR3 is TGCGCCAGCAGCTACGGGACAGGGAACACCGGGGAGCTGTTTTTT.

The CDR3 region is CASSDRGRDTEAFF. For the CDR3, the DNA is TGTGCCAGCAGTGACAGGGGGCGAGATACTGAAGCTTTCTTT. This chain joins TRBV11-2 and TRBJ1-1; 10 bases are a match to TRBD1. The trim removed 6 bases at V and 5 bases at J, leaving 6 bases unmatched. The germline V gene encodes CDR1 SGHAT and CDR2 FQNNGV. The CDR3 sequence is 14 residues long.

The chain uses TRBV29-1 and TRBJ2-1; 7 nucleotides line up with TRBD2. Trimming removed 2 bases from V and 12 bases from J; junction bases left unmatched: 4. CDR3 length: 11 amino acids. CDR1 is SQVTM, CDR2 ANQGSEA, per germline. CDR3: CSVETAGVQFF. CDR3 nucleotide sequence: TGCAGCGTTGAAACGGCGGGAGTGCAGTTCTTC.

The gene calls are TRBV20-1 and TRBJ1-6; a weak D match, TRBD1 (5 bases). CDR3 length equals 11 residues. V was trimmed by 3 bases and J by 8 bases, leaving 5 bases between them. Looked up from germline, CDR1 is DFQATT and CDR2 is SNEGSKA (reference sequence). As DNA, the CDR3 is TGCAGTGCTAGGGGGGATTCACCCCTCCACTTT. Protein: CSARGDSPLHF.

This clone was detected a few times. This chain joins TRBV25-1 and TRBJ1-3; D not certain. Germline V CDR1 and CDR2: MGHDK, SYGVNS. This CDR3 has 15 residues. Trimming stripped 0 bases from V and 9 bases from J, with 15 bases between. CDR3 nucleotides: TGTGCCAGCAGTGAATATCCCCAGGTACCCAGCACCATATATTTT. The encoded protein is CASSEYPQVPSTIYF.

The chain employs TRBV9 and TRBJ1-2, with D tentatively TRBD1 (5 bases). Germline V gene data show CDR1 as SGDLS and CDR2 as YYNGEE. V lost 7 bases and J lost 8, with 21 bases in between. CDR3 length: 14 amino acids. CDR3 protein: CASASGAEATGYTF. Written as DNA, the CDR3 is TGTGCCAGCGCCAGTGGGGCCGAGGCTACCGGCTACACCTTC.

The chain carries TRBV27 and TRBJ2-5; D unresolved. Germline V gives CDR1 MNHEY, CDR2 SMNVEV (reference sequence). Trimming took 5 bases from V and 5 from J, leaving 12 bases between them. This CDR3 has 13 residues. This CDR3 is CASSPRLEETQYF. The CDR3 bases are TGTGCCAGCAGTCCCCGGCTAGAGGAGACCCAGTACTTC.

The rearrangement links TRBV7-2 to TRBJ2-3; D possibly corresponds to TRBD1 (5 bases). Germline values: CDR1 SGHTA, CDR2 FQGNSA. V was shortened by 1 base and J by 2 bases, with 7 bases between the two germline ends. The CDR3 is 14 amino acids. The CDR3 nucleotides read TGTGCCAGCAGCTTAGTCAGGGCCACAGATACGCAGTATTTT. Translated: CASSLVRATDTQYF.

V is TRBV4-1 and J is TRBJ2-6; TRBD1 might be the D (5 bases). Germline assignment: CDR1 MGHRA and CDR2 YSYEKL. Trimming removed 0 bases at V and 3 bases at J, with 18 bases between. The CDR3 has 19 residues. The CDR3 DNA sequence: TGCGCCAGCAGCCAAGATGTGGACCGTGGGGCTAATGGGGCCAACGTCCTGACTTTC. This gives the protein CASSQDVDRGANGANVLTF.